Listed below are T cell receptor beta chains from one sample, sequenced in a study of CD8 T cells in Susac syndrome. Each CDR3 protein gets one entry after TCRdb re-called the immunoSEQ multiplex PCR reads with MiXCR. The sample holds more than 100,000 distinct CDR3 sequences, nearly 96% seen once. The specimen sequenced was CD4+ T cells from PBMCs. These receptors originate from a human donor with Susac syndrome. Both conserved end residues are part of each CDR3. The D gene is left open where the match is weak. Clone size is not always given. Where it is, it says once, few, many or a class for expanded clones.

TRBD2,TRBJ2-2,TRBV28,NA,TGTGCCAGCACCCTCCCCGGACTAGCGGGACGCACCGGGGAGCTGTTTTTT,CASTLPGLAGRTGELFF
NA,TRBJ1-1,TRBV15,NA,TGTGCCACCAGCAGAGATCCCACACCTGAAGTTTTCTTT,CATSRDPTPEVFF
TRBD1,TRBJ2-7,TRBV6-2/TRBV6-3,NA,TGTGCCAGCAGTACACTGAGCGGACAGGGGGCTGACGAGCAGTACTTC,CASSTLSGQGADEQYF
NA,TRBJ2-1,TRBV25-1,NA,TGTGCCAGCAGTGAAGGAAGTCGGAATGAGCAGTTCTTC,CASSEGSRNEQFF
TRBD1,TRBJ2-4,TRBV5-6,once,TGTGCCAGCAGCGGTTTACCGGGACAGGCGAGGGAGAACATTCAGTACTTC,CASSGLPGQARENIQYF
NA,TRBJ2-5,TRBV7-2,NA,TGTGCCAGCAGCTTAGTCGCCGAGGCCTTTGGGACCCAGTACTTC,CASSLVAEAFGTQYF
NA,TRBJ2-7,TRBV21-1,NA,TGTGCCAGCAGCAAAGGGGGCGAGCAGTACTTC,CASSKGGEQYF
NA,TRBJ2-7,TRBV20-1,NA,TGCAGTGCCAATCTTGCTCTCCTAGGCGAGCAGTACTTC,CSANLALLGEQYF
NA,TRBJ2-3,TRBV10-3,once,TGTGCCATCAGGGGGACTCAAAACACAGATACGCAGTATTTT,CAIRGTQNTDTQYF
NA,TRBJ1-1,TRBV7-2,NA,TGTGCCAGCAGCTTAAGAGGGGAAAACGGACGAACTGAAGCTTTCTTT,CASSLRGENGRTEAFF
NA,TRBJ2-3,TRBV19,once,TGTGCCAGTAGTATAGGCCGGGACACAGATACGCAGTATTTT,CASSIGRDTDTQYF
TRBD1,TRBJ1-3,TRBV20-1,NA,TGCAGTGCACGACAGGGGCCCACCATATATTTT,CSARQGPTIYF
NA,TRBJ1-1,TRBV20-1,NA,TGCAGTGCTAGAGACCCCGGGACGGGGAACACTGAAGCTTTCTTT,CSARDPGTGNTEAFF
NA,TRBJ1-1,TRBV15,NA,TGTGCCACCAGCAGTAATCAGGCGGGGGACACTGAAGCTTTCTTT,CATSSNQAGDTEAFF
TRBD2,TRBJ2-1,TRBV29-1,NA,TGCAGCGCTCGGGCGGGAGGGAAGGATGAGCAGTTCTTC,CSARAGGKDEQFF
NA,TRBJ1-2,TRBV20-1,NA,TGCAGTGCTAGATCTAGCTATGGCTACACCTTC,CSARSSYGYTF
NA,TRBJ2-3,TRBV29-1,NA,TGCAGCGTTGAAGCCCTGACAGATACGCAGTATTTT,CSVEALTDTQYF
TRBD1,TRBJ2-5,TRBV29-1,NA,TGCAGCATTTCAGGGGGCCAAGAGACCCAGTACTTC,CSISGGQETQYF
TRBD2,TRBJ2-2,TRBV11-2,NA,TGTGCCAGCAGCTTAACTAGCGGGGAGACCGGGGAGCTGTTTTTT,CASSLTSGETGELFF
NA,TRBJ2-7,TRBV5-1,NA,TGCGCCAGCAGCACCCTAGGGTACGAGCAGTACTTC,CASSTLGYEQYF
TRBD2,TRBJ2-3,TRBV14,NA,TGTGCCAGCAGCCAATTAGGGACTACTTCTAGCACAGATACGCAGTATTTT,CASSQLGTTSSTDTQYF
TRBD2,TRBJ2-5,TRBV20-1,NA,TGCAGTGCTAGATACGCACCGGGACTAGCGGGAGGGATGGAGGAGACCCAGTACTTC,CSARYAPGLAGGMEETQYF
NA,TRBJ1-2,TRBV21-1,NA,TGTGCCAGCATCGGTGCCTGGGGAGGCTACACCTTC,CASIGAWGGYTF
TRBD2,TRBJ2-7,TRBV30,NA,TGTGCCTGGAGTTGGACTAGCGGGAGCCGGGGGGAGCAGTACTTC,CAWSWTSGSRGEQYF
NA,TRBJ1-2,TRBV18,NA,TGTGCCAGCTCACCATCGACAGACCACACCTATGGCTACACCTTC,CASSPSTDHTYGYTF
NA,TRBJ2-3,TRBV29-1,NA,TGCAGCGTTGAAGGAGGACTATCAGATACGCAGTATTTT,CSVEGGLSDTQYF
NA,TRBJ2-1,TRBV5-1,NA,TGCGCCAGCACCGGACAACAGGGTCGCACCTACAATGAGCAGTTCTTC,CASTGQQGRTYNEQFF
TRBD1,TRBJ1-5,TRBV19,NA,TGTGCCAGTACCTACAGGGGGCGCGGGGATAGCAATCAGCCCCAGCATTTT,CASTYRGRGDSNQPQHF